The entry below gives a single T cell receptor beta chain sequence along with its context. Its antigen remains unidentified. This entry belongs to a study of T-cell memory formation after mild COVID-19. Findings and caveats of the study: In second-wave clones peaking day 37, SARS-CoV-2 specificity remained unconfirmed. Contracting clones, day 15 to 85, had balanced CD4/CD8, and later expanders favored CD4+.

The TCR alpha and TCR beta cDNA libraries, bearing sample barcodes and UMIs, were generated by 5'RACE using constant-segment primers. MiXCR, run by TCRdb on the 5' RACE reads, gives a single entry per CDR3 protein. Here the sample spans 550,000 to 700,000 distinct CDR3 sequences, 15% to 20% being singletons. The clonotype originates from an adult woman who had mild COVID-19 (a few samples of this study predate the infection). Cell type and time point are not known. The sequencing input was PBMCs or a T cell subset sorted from them (not recorded which).

The CDR3 DNA sequence: TGTGCCAGCAGCCAAGGGGCTAGCGGGCACCCGGGGGGTGCGAATGAGCAGTTCTTC. Translation gives CASSQGASGHPGGANEQFF. The V and J genes are TRBV4-2 and TRBJ2-1; 8 nucleotides match TRBD2. Germline values: CDR1 LGHNA, CDR2 YNFKEQ. The CDR3 totals 19 residues. The V and J ends lost 1 base and 7 bases, in that order; junction bases with no gene match: 18.